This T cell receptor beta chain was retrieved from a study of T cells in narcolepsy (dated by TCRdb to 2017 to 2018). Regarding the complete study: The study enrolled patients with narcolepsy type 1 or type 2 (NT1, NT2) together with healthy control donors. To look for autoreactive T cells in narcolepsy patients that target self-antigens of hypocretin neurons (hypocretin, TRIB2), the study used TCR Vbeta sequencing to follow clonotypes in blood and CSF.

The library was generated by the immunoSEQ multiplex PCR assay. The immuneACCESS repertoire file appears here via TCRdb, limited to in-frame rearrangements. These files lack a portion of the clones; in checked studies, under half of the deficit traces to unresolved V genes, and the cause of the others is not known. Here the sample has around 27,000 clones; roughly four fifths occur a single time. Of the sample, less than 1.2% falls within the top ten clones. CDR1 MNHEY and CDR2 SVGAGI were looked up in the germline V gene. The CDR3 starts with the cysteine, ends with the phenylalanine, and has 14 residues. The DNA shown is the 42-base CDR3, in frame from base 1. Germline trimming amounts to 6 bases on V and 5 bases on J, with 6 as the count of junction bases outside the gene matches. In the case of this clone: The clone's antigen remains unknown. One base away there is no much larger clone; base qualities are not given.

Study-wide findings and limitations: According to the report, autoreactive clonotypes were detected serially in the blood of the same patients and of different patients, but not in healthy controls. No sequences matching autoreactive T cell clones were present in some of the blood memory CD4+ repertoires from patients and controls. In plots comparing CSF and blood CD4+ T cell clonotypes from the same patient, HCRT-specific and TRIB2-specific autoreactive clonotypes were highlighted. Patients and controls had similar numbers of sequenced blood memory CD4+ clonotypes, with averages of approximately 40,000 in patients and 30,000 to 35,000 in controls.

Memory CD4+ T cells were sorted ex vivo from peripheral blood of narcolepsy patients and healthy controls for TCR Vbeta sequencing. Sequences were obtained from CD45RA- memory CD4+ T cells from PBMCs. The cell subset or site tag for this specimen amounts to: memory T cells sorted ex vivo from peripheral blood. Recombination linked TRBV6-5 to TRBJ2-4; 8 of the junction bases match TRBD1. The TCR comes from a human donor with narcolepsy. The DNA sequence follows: TGTGCCAGCAGAAGGGGACAGGTTCAAAACATTCAGTACTTC. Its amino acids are CASRRGQVQNIQYF.